The text below deals with one T cell receptor beta chain. The antigen is not known. A read error may account for a junction end that differs from germline. The CDR3 runs 15 residues. The germline V gene has CDR1 SGHVS and CDR2 FQNEAQ. The data stem from a study of T cell responses to AZD1222 COVID-19 vaccine. Study observations and caveats: The study sampled repertoires only after the peak T cell response.

The assay was immunoSEQ multiplex PCR, and TCRdb's table has in-frame clones only and misses some. The data show approximately 17,000 clones, with around four fifths seen just once and approximately 15% held by the top ten. The clonotype comes from an adult who received the AZD1222 COVID-19 vaccine. The chain has TRBV7-8 and TRBJ1-1; TRBD1 aligns across 8 bases. This specimen consisted of peripheral blood, obtained 28 days after the second AZD1222 dose. In DNA form, the CDR3 reads TGTGCCAGCAGCTTACAACCGGGACAGGCCCCTGTGACAGTCTTT. Amino acids: CASSLQPGQAPVTVF. The full variable domain, completed using reference TRBV7-8 and TRBJ1-1, is GAGVSQSPRYKVAKRGQDVALRCDPISGHVSLFWYQQALGQGPEFLTYFQNEAQLDKSGLPSDRFFAERPEGSVSTLKIQRTQQEDSAVYLCASSLQPGQAPVTVFGQGTRLTVV.